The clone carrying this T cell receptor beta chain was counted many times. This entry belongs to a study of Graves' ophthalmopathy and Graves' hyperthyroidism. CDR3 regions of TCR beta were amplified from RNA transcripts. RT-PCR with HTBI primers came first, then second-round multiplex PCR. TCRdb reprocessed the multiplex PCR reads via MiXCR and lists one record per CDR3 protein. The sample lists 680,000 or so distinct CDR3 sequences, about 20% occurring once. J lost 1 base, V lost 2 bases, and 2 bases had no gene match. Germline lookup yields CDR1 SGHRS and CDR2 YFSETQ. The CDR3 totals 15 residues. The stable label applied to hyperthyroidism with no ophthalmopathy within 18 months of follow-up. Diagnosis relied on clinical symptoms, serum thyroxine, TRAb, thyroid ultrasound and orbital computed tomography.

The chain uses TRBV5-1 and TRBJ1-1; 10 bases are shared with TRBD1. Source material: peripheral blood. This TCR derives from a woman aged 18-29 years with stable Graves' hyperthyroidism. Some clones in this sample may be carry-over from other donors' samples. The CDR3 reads CASSFRTGGNTEAFF. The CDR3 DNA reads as TGCGCCAGCAGCTTTAGGACAGGGGGGAACACTGAAGCTTTCTTT.